The 14 T cell receptor beta chains below all came from one sample that was sequenced in a study of blood T cell repertoires in COVID-19 (dated by TCRdb to about 2020). To prepare the library, the immunoSEQ multiplex PCR assay was applied. In its TCRdb copy, this immuneACCESS table keeps in-frame sequences only and misses some clones. Where compared with another copy, unresolved V genes explain less than half of these, and the others have no known cause. This sample has about 200,000 clones in its table, and just under 90% of those were observed once. The top ten clones comprise around 1.3% of the sample. The sequenced sample was PBMCs or T cells enriched from blood (not recorded which). These receptor sequences come from a man aged 30-40 years who had recovered from COVID-19.

The rearrangement uses TRBV30 and TRBJ2-4, with 7 positions matching TRBD1. The CDR3 is 10 amino acids. V shed 3 bases and J 13 bases; nucleotides not matched to a gene: 3. Germline loops: CDR1 GTSNPN, CDR2 SVGIG (reference sequence). The CDR3 DNA is TGTGCCTGGAGAGGACAGGTCCAGTACTTC. This codes for CAWRGQVQYF.

This clone has a single count. The J gene is TRBJ2-1, the V gene TRBV4-2, with 9 bases aligning to TRBD2. The germline CDR1 and CDR2 sequences are LGHNA and YNFKEQ. The V segment lost 5 bases and the J segment 6 bases; nucleotides outside the gene matches: 11. The CDR3 is 16 amino acids. The CDR3 DNA sequence: TGTGCCAGCAGCTTACCAGCGGGGGGCTCTCTCAATGAGCAGTTCTTC. It yields the protein CASSLPAGGSLNEQFF.

This chain connects TRBV11-2 to TRBJ2-7; D may be TRBD1 (6 bases). The CDR3 runs 14 residues. Germline CDR1 reads SGHAT; CDR2 reads FQNNGV. The V end lost 1 base, the J end lost 5 bases, and 12 bases lay between the germline ends. CDR3 bases: TGTGCCAGCAGCTTAGGGCAGGGGACGGACGAGCAGTACTTC. Translating it yields CASSLGQGTDEQYF.

The CDR3 protein is CASSARPGETGELFF. The CDR3 nucleotides are TGTGCCAGCAGTGCACGTCCAGGGGAAACCGGGGAGCTGTTTTTT. V gene TRBV6-4 combines with J gene TRBJ2-2; the D gene is possibly TRBD1 (6 bases). The CDR3 sequence is 15 residues long. CDR1 and CDR2 from the germline V gene are MRHNA and SNTAGT. Trimming removed 4 bases from V and 5 bases from J, with 14 bases in between.

The V and J genes are TRBV4-3 and TRBJ2-3; TRBD2 aligns across 9 bases. Germline V lookup: CDR1 LGHNA, CDR2 YSLEER. V was clipped by 3 bases and J by 4 bases; unmatched bases: 8. The CDR3 totals 16 residues. The CDR3 DNA sequence: TGCGCCAGCAGCCAGAACTTGGGACTAGCAGCAGATACGCAGTATTTT. Amino acids: CASSQNLGLAADTQYF.

Here the CDR3 DNA reads TGTGCCAGCAGCCTAACTAGCGGGGGGATTCGCGACGAGCAGTACTTC. It encodes CASSLTSGGIRDEQYF. This chain joins TRBV7-2 and TRBJ2-7, with 12 bases lining up with TRBD2. V lost 5 bases to trimming and J lost 5 bases; unmatched junction nucleotides: 10. The germline V gene has CDR1 SGHTA and CDR2 FQGNSA. CDR3 length: 16 residues.

The chain carries TRBV6-1 and TRBJ2-5; D unclear. The germline gives CDR1 MNHNS, CDR2 SASEGT. Trimming cost V 2 bases and J 5 bases, with 3 bases left between them. The CDR3 spans 11 residues. CDR3 sequence (DNA): TGTGCCAGCAGTGAACAGGAGACCCAGTACTTC. This encodes CASSEQETQYF.

CDR3 amino acids: CASSLRGLLSGELFF. The DNA of the CDR3 is TGTGCCAGCAGCTTAAGGGGACTTTTGTCAGGGGAGCTGTTTTTT. The chain joins TRBV7-2 to TRBJ2-2; tentative D call: TRBD2 (6 bases). V dropped 2 bases and J dropped 8 bases, with 15 bases sitting between them. This CDR3 contains 15 residues. Germline V gives CDR1 SGHTA, CDR2 FQGNSA.

This chain uses TRBV5-4 with TRBJ1-4, with 10 bases aligning to TRBD1. The germline gives CDR1 SGHNT, CDR2 YYREEE (reference sequence). The CDR3 runs to 14 residues. J gave up 6 bases and V 5 bases, and 4 bases lay outside the gene matches. The CDR3 coding sequence is TGTGCCAGCAGGGGACAGGGGTTTGATGAAAAACTGTTTTTT. The encoded protein is CASRGQGFDEKLFF.

The chain combines TRBV29-1 with TRBJ2-7; D is possibly TRBD1 (7 bases). This CDR3 is 12 amino acids long. Germline CDR1 and CDR2: SQVTM and ANQGSEA. With 5 bases removed from V and 2 bases from J, the gap between germline ends came to 10 bases. The chain's CDR3 is CSVIRGAYEQYF. The CDR3 DNA reads as TGCAGCGTTATCAGGGGGGCCTACGAGCAGTACTTC.

The gene calls are TRBV3-1 (or the pseudogene TRBV3-2) and TRBJ2-7; 7 positions agree with TRBD1. Germline-derived CDR1 and CDR2 are LGHDT and YNNKEL (reference sequence). V was pared by 4 bases and J by 1 base, with 7 bases of the junction left unmatched. CDR3 size: 15 residues. DNA of the CDR3: TGTGCCAGCAGCCCGTCGGCCAGGGGGTCCTACGAGCAGTACTTC. Its protein product is CASSPSARGSYEQYF.

The V gene is TRBV6-2 or TRBV6-3, the J gene TRBJ2-2; D is undetermined. The CDR3 consists of 16 residues. CDR1 is MNHEY, CDR2 SVGEGT, per germline. Deletions cut 2 bases from V and 6 bases from J, with 16 bases between. The CDR3 reads CASSYRSRGFPGELFF. The CDR3 coding sequence is TGTGCCAGCAGTTACAGGAGTCGTGGGTTCCCCGGGGAGCTGTTTTTT.

The V call is TRBV6-1, the J call TRBJ2-3, with 13 bases that match TRBD2. This CDR3 spans 18 amino acids. Losses at the gene ends were 3 bases for V and 0 bases for J; bases not matched to a gene: 6. CDR1 and CDR2 (germline): MNHNS, SASEGT. The CDR3 nucleotides read TGTGCCAGCAGTGACAGACTAGCGGGGGGCCTGAGCACAGATACGCAGTATTTT. Its translation: CASSDRLAGGLSTDTQYF.

This clone was recorded once. This chain connects TRBV7-9 to TRBJ2-7, with D possibly TRBD1 on 5 matching bases. The V gene's germline CDR1 is SEHNR and CDR2 FQNEAQ (reference sequence). CDR3 length equals 12 residues. The V end lost 7 bases, the J end lost 2 bases, and 9 bases lay between the germline ends. In nucleotides, the CDR3 is TGTGCCAGCACCGACAGCCCCTACGAGCAGTACTTC. It specifies CASTDSPYEQYF. Based on the CDR3 plus reference TRBV7-9 and TRBJ2-7, the full variable domain is DTGVSQNPRHKITKRGQNVTFRCDPISEHNRLYWYRQTLGQGPEFLTYFQNEAQLEKSRLLSDRFSAERPKGSFSTLEIQRTEQGDSAMYLCASTDSPYEQYFGPGTRLTVT.